Presented here are 9 T cell receptor beta chains from one specimen sequenced in a study of T cells after yellow fever vaccination. TCRdb redid the calling of the 5' RACE reads with MiXCR, one entry per CDR3 protein. The sample comprises more than 300,000 distinct CDR3 sequences, 3.5% to 4.5% of which are singletons, and approximately 19% rests with the top ten. The source material was PBMCs, sampled 15 days after the yellow fever booster vaccination. Receptors originate from a man aged 18 to 29 who received the YFV17D yellow fever vaccine.

Only a few counts were recorded for this clonotype. The chain joins TRBV21-1 to TRBJ1-5; TRBD1, as called in the table, went unchecked against the DNA. TRBV21-1 is a recognized pseudogene. This CDR3 is built from 15 residues. CDR3 nucleotides: TGTGCCACCCAGCAATGGACAGGGAACTATCAGCCCCAGCATTTT. This encodes CATQQWTGNYQPQHF.

This chain joins TRBV20-1 and TRBJ1-2; no definite D call. Trimming shortened V by 1 base and J by 8 bases, and 8 bases separated the two germline ends. Germline loops: CDR1 DFQATT, CDR2 SNEGSKA (reference sequence). The CDR3 contains 11 residues. CDR3 region: CSARVTGGYTF. CDR3 bases: TGCAGTGCTAGAGTCACCGGCGGCTACACCTTC.

The chain recombines TRBV18 with TRBJ2-1; D may be TRBD2 (5 bases). Germline V lookup: CDR1 KGHSH, CDR2 LQKENI. Between the trimmed V and J ends, which lost 3 bases and 9 bases, there was a span of 18 bases. CDR3 length equals 15 residues. The CDR3 DNA reads as TGTGCCAGCTCACCCCGAGGCCAATCAGCGGTTGAGCAGTTCTTC. Its protein is CASSPRGQSAVEQFF.

The CDR3 loop reads CASSLGVGDTEAFF. DNA for the CDR3: TGCGCCAGCAGCTTGGGGGTCGGGGACACTGAAGCTTTCTTT. This sequence joins TRBV5-1 and TRBJ1-1; D is unresolved. The CDR3 has 14 amino acids. Looked up from germline, CDR1 is SGHRS and CDR2 is YFSETQ. The ends were cut back, 0 bases at V and 3 bases at J, with 9 bases in the middle.

In its sample, this clonotype was seen a few times. The gene calls are TRBV10-3 and TRBJ2-5; D may be TRBD1 (6 bases). The V gene's germline CDR1 is ENHRY and CDR2 SYGVKD. V dropped 4 bases and J dropped 4 bases, with 13 bases sitting between them. This CDR3 contains 14 residues. CDR3 loop: CAISGARGLETQYF. The CDR3 nucleotides are TGTGCCATCAGTGGGGCCAGGGGTCTAGAGACCCAGTACTTC.

This clonotype was counted many times. This chain uses TRBV13 with TRBJ1-2, with D possibly TRBD1 on 5 matching bases. CDR1 and CDR2 (germline): PRHDT, FYEKMQ (reference sequence). The CDR3 is 15 residues long. V shed 2 bases and J shed 5 bases, with 15 bases lying between them. This CDR3 reads CASSLQAGSLYGYTF. The CDR3 region has the DNA TGTGCCAGCAGCTTACAGGCAGGGAGCCTATATGGCTACACCTTC.

This clonotype was seen ten or more times. The chain links TRBV6-5 to TRBJ1-1; 7 bases match TRBD1. The germline V gene has CDR1 MNHEY and CDR2 SVGAGI. After removal of 4 bases from V and 4 bases from J, the junction contained 3 bases not matched to a gene. The CDR3 consists of 13 residues. The DNA for the CDR3 is TGTGCCAGCAGTTTGTACAGGGGCACTGAAGCTTTCTTT. Amino acids: CASSLYRGTEAFF.

The table lists this clonotype with a few counts. The CDR3 loop reads CASSVSTGGNTEAFF. For the CDR3, the DNA is TGTGCCAGCAGCGTAAGCACAGGGGGAAACACTGAAGCTTTCTTT. The rearrangement uses TRBV9 and TRBJ1-1; TRBD1 matches 8 bases. The CDR3 is 15 amino acids. Unmatched junction bases numbered 4, after V lost 1 base and J lost 2 bases. Germline-derived CDR1 and CDR2 are SGDLS and YYNGEE.

This clonotype was counted many times. CDR3 residues: CASSPAGGAYTQYF. CDR3 sequence (DNA): TGCGCCAGCAGCCCGGCCGGGGGTGCATATACGCAGTATTTT. The rearrangement joins TRBV4-3 to TRBJ2-3, with D possibly TRBD2 on 6 matching bases. The CDR3 consists of 14 residues. Trimming stripped 4 bases from V and 7 bases from J, with 15 bases between. Germline lookup yields CDR1 LGHNA and CDR2 YSLEER.